This T cell receptor (beta chain) was sequenced in a study of tumor-infiltrating lymphocytes in localized non-small cell lung cancer. Study in general: Some samples were collected after neoadjuvant chemotherapy; smokers, never-smokers and several histologies were included. Overall study results and limits: Different pieces of the same tissue were used for each assay. No T-cell fraction difference was seen between IM1 and IM2 tumors.

Trimming removed 4 bases from V and 2 bases from J, with 13 bases in between. The CDR3 spans 15 residues. Germline V gene data show CDR1 as SGHNT and CDR2 as YYREEE (reference sequence). About this clone: Its antigen is not known.

TCRdb keeps only in-frame clones here, not all; method: immunoSEQ multiplex PCR. The sample has 9,500 to 15,000 clones; just over 65% are singletons. The TCR was taken from a human donor with non-small cell lung cancer. V gene TRBV5-4 combines with J gene TRBJ2-1, with a weak D call TRBD1 (6 bases). The sample comprised uninvolved lung tissue not adjacent to the tumor. The CDR3, as DNA: TGTGCCAGCAGCCAAGGGGACAACCCCTACAATGAGCAGTTCTTC. It yields the protein CASSQGDNPYNEQFF.